The rows below give T cell receptor beta chains drawn from one sample of a study of cytomegalovirus exposure and HLA in healthy donors. TCRdb keeps only in-frame clones here, not all; method: immunoSEQ multiplex PCR. The sample holds roughly 120,000 clones; about three quarters are singletons and the top ten take about 0.94%. Material for sequencing was PBMCs. These receptors originate from a human donor in good health. Each CDR3 is given with its conserved first and last residue. D genes are given only for firm matches. Part of the rows lack a size; the others show once, few, many or a class for expanded clones.

abundance: few
d_gene: TRBD1
j_gene: TRBJ1-4
v_gene: TRBV5-4
CDR3aa: CASSQDREGSRKLFF
CDR3nt: TGTGCCAGCAGCCAAGACAGGGAAGGGTCTAGAAAACTGTTTTTT

abundance: NA
d_gene: NA
j_gene: TRBJ1-5
v_gene: TRBV28
CDR3aa: CASSLPNQPQHF
CDR3nt: TGTGCCAGCAGTTTACCGAATCAGCCCCAGCATTTT

abundance: NA
d_gene: TRBD2
j_gene: TRBJ2-3
v_gene: TRBV5-1
CDR3aa: CASSLEAGVDTQYF
CDR3nt: TGCGCCAGCAGCTTGGAAGCGGGGGTAGATACGCAGTATTTT

abundance: NA
d_gene: NA
j_gene: TRBJ2-5
v_gene: TRBV5-1
CDR3aa: CASSQGALQGSETQYF
CDR3nt: TGCGCCAGCAGCCAAGGTGCTTTACAGGGCTCGGAGACCCAGTACTTC

abundance: NA
d_gene: TRBD1
j_gene: TRBJ2-7
v_gene: TRBV7-9
CDR3aa: CASARTGGYEQYF
CDR3nt: TGTGCCAGCGCCAGGACAGGGGGCTACGAGCAGTACTTC

abundance: few
d_gene: NA
j_gene: TRBJ1-1
v_gene: TRBV14
CDR3aa: CASNQGGRTEAFF
CDR3nt: TGTGCCAGCAACCAGGGAGGGAGAACTGAAGCTTTCTTT

abundance: NA
d_gene: TRBD1
j_gene: TRBJ1-1
v_gene: TRBV9
CDR3aa: CASSPLSGGHTEAFF
CDR3nt: TGTGCCAGCAGCCCTCTCTCAGGGGGGCACACTGAAGCTTTCTTT

abundance: NA
d_gene: TRBD1
j_gene: TRBJ2-7
v_gene: TRBV2
CDR3aa: CASSVPGQGLYEQYF
CDR3nt: TGTGCCAGCAGTGTCCCGGGACAGGGTTTATACGAGCAGTACTTC

abundance: few
d_gene: TRBD1
j_gene: TRBJ1-4
v_gene: TRBV7-2
CDR3aa: CASSPQGGEKLFF
CDR3nt: TGTGCCAGCAGCCCACAGGGGGGTGAAAAACTGTTTTTT

abundance: NA
d_gene: TRBD2
j_gene: TRBJ2-7
v_gene: TRBV2
CDR3aa: CASSELRPSGYYEQYF
CDR3nt: TGTGCCAGCAGTGAACTACGTCCTAGCGGGTATTACGAGCAGTACTTC

abundance: few
d_gene: TRBD2
j_gene: TRBJ2-7
v_gene: TRBV6-6
CDR3aa: CASRQGAGGPVEQYF
CDR3nt: TGTGCCAGCAGACAGGGAGCGGGGGGGCCAGTCGAGCAGTACTTC

abundance: NA
d_gene: NA
j_gene: TRBJ2-2
v_gene: TRBV19
CDR3aa: CASSGGQRNTGELFF
CDR3nt: TGTGCCAGTAGCGGTGGGCAGAGGAACACCGGGGAGCTGTTTTTT

abundance: few
d_gene: TRBD1
j_gene: TRBJ1-5
v_gene: TRBV19
CDR3aa: CASQPGTGNNQPQHF
CDR3nt: TGTGCCAGTCAGCCCGGGACAGGCAATAATCAGCCCCAGCATTTT

abundance: once
d_gene: NA
j_gene: TRBJ2-7
v_gene: TRBV6-1
CDR3aa: CASSESAHRITYEQYF
CDR3nt: TGTGCCAGCAGTGAATCGGCGCACAGAATAACCTACGAGCAGTACTTC

abundance: NA
d_gene: NA
j_gene: TRBJ2-3
v_gene: TRBV5-4
CDR3aa: CASSPPGWDTQYF
CDR3nt: TGTGCCAGCAGCCCCCCCGGTTGGGATACGCAGTATTTT

abundance: NA
d_gene: TRBD1
j_gene: TRBJ2-1
v_gene: TRBV7-9
CDR3aa: CASSFGGQGNEQFF
CDR3nt: TGTGCCAGCAGCTTCGGTGGACAGGGCAATGAGCAGTTCTTC

abundance: NA
d_gene: TRBD1
j_gene: TRBJ2-1
v_gene: TRBV18
CDR3aa: CASSPPQGRDNEQFF
CDR3nt: TGTGCCAGCTCACCACCACAGGGGCGGGACAATGAGCAGTTCTTC

abundance: NA
d_gene: NA
j_gene: TRBJ2-7
v_gene: TRBV15
CDR3aa: CATSRGQGGEQYF
CDR3nt: TGTGCCACCAGCAGAGGGCAGGGAGGCGAGCAGTACTTC

abundance: NA
d_gene: NA
j_gene: TRBJ2-3
v_gene: TRBV5-6
CDR3aa: CASSLHSKTDTQYF
CDR3nt: TGTGCCAGCAGCTTGCACAGCAAGACAGATACGCAGTATTTT

abundance: NA
d_gene: TRBD1
j_gene: TRBJ1-2
v_gene: TRBV28
CDR3aa: CASSPGTATVGYTF
CDR3nt: TGTGCCAGCAGTCCTGGGACAGCTACTGTTGGCTACACCTTC

abundance: NA
d_gene: NA
j_gene: TRBJ2-5
v_gene: TRBV23-1
CDR3aa: CASSQSQGQKETQYF
CDR3nt: TGCGCCAGCAGTCAATCACAAGGACAGAAAGAGACCCAGTACTTC

abundance: NA
d_gene: NA
j_gene: TRBJ2-7
v_gene: TRBV18
CDR3aa: CASSPVAGQNEQYF
CDR3nt: TGTGCCAGCTCACCAGTTGCAGGGCAGAACGAGCAGTACTTC

abundance: NA
d_gene: TRBD2
j_gene: TRBJ2-7
v_gene: TRBV7-6
CDR3aa: CASSNSGLAYEQYF
CDR3nt: TGTGCCAGCAGCAATAGCGGGTTGGCCTACGAGCAGTACTTC

abundance: NA
d_gene: TRBD2
j_gene: TRBJ2-7
v_gene: TRBV6-1
CDR3aa: CASSGRTSGEQYF
CDR3nt: TGTGCCAGCAGTGGACGGACTAGCGGCGAGCAGTACTTC

abundance: NA
d_gene: NA
j_gene: TRBJ2-3
v_gene: TRBV19
CDR3aa: CASSIVQGPLDTQYF
CDR3nt: TGTGCCAGTAGTATCGTGCAGGGGCCCTTAGATACGCAGTATTTT

abundance: NA
d_gene: TRBD1
j_gene: TRBJ2-5
v_gene: TRBV11-2
CDR3aa: CASSLAGTGGVETQYF
CDR3nt: TGTGCCAGCAGCTTGGCCGGGACAGGGGGGGTGGAGACCCAGTACTTC

abundance: NA
d_gene: NA
j_gene: TRBJ1-1
v_gene: TRBV9
CDR3aa: CASSEGGNTEAFF
CDR3nt: TGTGCCAGCAGCGAAGGGGGGAACACTGAAGCTTTCTTT

abundance: few
d_gene: NA
j_gene: TRBJ1-4
v_gene: TRBV5-1
CDR3aa: CASSWGQGAEKLFF
CDR3nt: TGCGCCAGCAGCTGGGGGCAGGGTGCTGAAAAACTGTTTTTT

abundance: NA
d_gene: NA
j_gene: TRBJ2-7
v_gene: TRBV29-1
CDR3aa: CSVEEGGASYEQYF
CDR3nt: TGCAGCGTTGAAGAGGGGGGGGCTAGCTACGAGCAGTACTTC

abundance: NA
d_gene: NA
j_gene: TRBJ2-1
v_gene: TRBV6-1
CDR3aa: CASKVRGYNEQFF
CDR3nt: TGTGCCAGCAAGGTCAGGGGCTACAATGAGCAGTTCTTC

abundance: NA
d_gene: NA
j_gene: TRBJ2-7
v_gene: TRBV11-3
CDR3aa: CASSLFPEMKQYF
CDR3nt: TGTGCCAGCAGCTTGTTCCCCGAGATGAAGCAGTACTTC

abundance: NA
d_gene: TRBD1
j_gene: TRBJ2-1
v_gene: TRBV28
CDR3aa: CASSFGTGGYEQFF
CDR3nt: TGTGCCAGCAGTTTCGGGACAGGGGGCTATGAGCAGTTCTTC

abundance: NA
d_gene: NA
j_gene: TRBJ1-1
v_gene: TRBV15
CDR3aa: CATSRDSGVRGVFNTEAFF
CDR3nt: TGTGCCACCAGCAGAGATTCTGGAGTCAGGGGCGTTTTTAACACTGAAGCTTTCTTT

abundance: NA
d_gene: NA
j_gene: TRBJ1-6
v_gene: TRBV14
CDR3aa: CASSQDYISSYNSPLHF
CDR3nt: TGTGCCAGCAGCCAAGATTACATCAGCTCCTATAATTCACCCCTCCACTTT

abundance: NA
d_gene: NA
j_gene: TRBJ2-1
v_gene: TRBV25-1
CDR3aa: CASSGSRTGFYNEQFF
CDR3nt: TGTGCCAGCAGTGGATCGAGGACGGGGTTTTACAATGAGCAGTTCTTC

abundance: NA
d_gene: NA
j_gene: TRBJ2-7
v_gene: TRBV6-6
CDR3aa: CASSYSLYEQYF
CDR3nt: TGTGCCAGCAGTTACTCACTATACGAGCAGTACTTC

abundance: NA
d_gene: NA
j_gene: TRBJ2-3
v_gene: TRBV2
CDR3aa: CASNKGWETDTQYF
CDR3nt: TGTGCCAGCAACAAGGGCTGGGAGACAGATACGCAGTATTTT

abundance: NA
d_gene: TRBD2
j_gene: TRBJ2-1
v_gene: TRBV6-1
CDR3aa: CALRLAGGYNEQFF
CDR3nt: TGTGCCTTGAGACTAGCGGGGGGCTACAATGAGCAGTTCTTC

abundance: NA
d_gene: NA
j_gene: TRBJ1-1
v_gene: TRBV28
CDR3aa: CASSLEQGLGAFF
CDR3nt: TGTGCCAGCAGTTTAGAACAGGGATTAGGAGCTTTCTTT

abundance: NA
d_gene: TRBD2
j_gene: TRBJ2-1
v_gene: TRBV7-3
CDR3aa: CASSWSAGGSYNEQFF
CDR3nt: TGTGCCAGCAGCTGGAGTGCGGGGGGCTCCTACAATGAGCAGTTCTTC

abundance: NA
d_gene: NA
j_gene: TRBJ1-1
v_gene: TRBV5-8
CDR3aa: CASSPGGQGLNTEAFF
CDR3nt: TGTGCCAGCAGCCCCGGTGGGCAGGGGTTGAACACTGAAGCTTTCTTT

abundance: NA
d_gene: NA
j_gene: TRBJ1-5
v_gene: TRBV5-1
CDR3aa: CASSFFGGGEPQHF
CDR3nt: TGCGCCAGCAGCTTTTTCGGGGGAGGGGAGCCCCAGCATTTT

abundance: NA
d_gene: NA
j_gene: TRBJ2-7
v_gene: TRBV27
CDR3aa: CATRGLYEQYF
CDR3nt: TGTGCCACTAGGGGCCTCTACGAGCAGTACTTC

abundance: NA
d_gene: TRBD1
j_gene: TRBJ2-3
v_gene: TRBV28
CDR3aa: CASSFRLQGSTDTQYF
CDR3nt: TGTGCCAGCAGTTTCCGACTACAGGGGAGCACAGATACGCAGTATTTT

abundance: NA
d_gene: NA
j_gene: TRBJ2-7
v_gene: TRBV14
CDR3aa: CASSQVRSYEQYF
CDR3nt: TGTGCCAGCAGCCAAGTCAGGTCCTACGAGCAGTACTTC

abundance: NA
d_gene: NA
j_gene: TRBJ2-7
v_gene: TRBV28
CDR3aa: CASSPPGGGSLGEQYF
CDR3nt: TGTGCCAGCAGTCCCCCGGGTGGAGGGTCCCTAGGGGAGCAGTACTTC

abundance: few
d_gene: TRBD1
j_gene: TRBJ1-1
v_gene: TRBV19
CDR3aa: CASSSQGDTEAFF
CDR3nt: TGTGCCAGTAGTTCCCAGGGGGACACTGAAGCTTTCTTT

abundance: NA
d_gene: TRBD1
j_gene: TRBJ1-1
v_gene: TRBV19
CDR3aa: CASKGAAAEAFF
CDR3nt: TGTGCCAGTAAGGGGGCGGCGGCTGAAGCTTTCTTT

abundance: NA
d_gene: NA
j_gene: TRBJ1-2
v_gene: TRBV5-4
CDR3aa: CASSLVGAPDGYTF
CDR3nt: TGTGCCAGCAGCTTGGTTGGGGCGCCCGATGGCTACACCTTC

abundance: NA
d_gene: NA
j_gene: TRBJ1-2
v_gene: TRBV27
CDR3aa: CASSLWAGQGYTF
CDR3nt: TGTGCCAGCAGTTTATGGGCAGGGCAAGGCTACACCTTC

abundance: NA
d_gene: NA
j_gene: TRBJ2-1
v_gene: TRBV19
CDR3aa: CASSINGVGDEQFF
CDR3nt: TGTGCCAGTAGTATCAACGGGGTAGGTGATGAGCAGTTCTTC

abundance: NA
d_gene: TRBD1
j_gene: TRBJ2-7
v_gene: TRBV19
CDR3aa: CASSAGQGIYEQYF
CDR3nt: TGTGCCAGTAGTGCGGGACAGGGGATCTACGAGCAGTACTTC

abundance: NA
d_gene: NA
j_gene: TRBJ1-2
v_gene: TRBV4-1
CDR3aa: CASSQVPNYGYTF
CDR3nt: TGCGCCAGCAGCCAAGTCCCGAACTATGGCTACACCTTC

abundance: NA
d_gene: TRBD2
j_gene: TRBJ2-5
v_gene: TRBV5-1
CDR3aa: CASSLAGGQQETQYF
CDR3nt: TGCGCCAGCAGCTTAGCGGGGGGGCAGCAAGAGACCCAGTACTTC

abundance: NA
d_gene: NA
j_gene: TRBJ2-7
v_gene: TRBV6-5
CDR3aa: CASSYSEDSNEQYF
CDR3nt: TGTGCCAGCAGTTACTCAGAGGACTCAAACGAGCAGTACTTC

abundance: NA
d_gene: NA
j_gene: TRBJ1-6
v_gene: TRBV5-4
CDR3aa: CASSAELPAYAYNSPLHF
CDR3nt: TGTGCCAGCAGCGCCGAACTCCCAGCGTATGCCTATAATTCACCCCTCCACTTT